Listed here is a single TCR beta chain. The antigen remains undetermined. Noted time point: blood 4 weeks post-SBRT, at nephrectomy. Stated treatment: 15 Gy SBRT to primary tumor, nephrectomy 4 weeks later. Nephrectomy followed 15 Gy stereotactic body radiation by 4 weeks. The table came from immunoSEQ multiplex PCR; TCRdb's copy has only in-frame clones and leaves some out. This table has more than 120,000 clones, less than 90% appearing once. Germline trimming cut 3 bases from V and 5 bases from J; bases unmatched to any gene: 12. Germline lookup yields CDR1 LGHNA and CDR2 YSLEER. The CDR3 contains 16 residues. The data were taken from a study of radiation and T cells in renal cell carcinoma. Study-level findings and limits: From baseline, blood top tumor clonotypes peaked at 2 weeks post-radiation.

Sample: blood, taken from a patient whose treatment included radiotherapy and nephrectomy. The clonotype comes from a woman aged 45-60 years with renal cell carcinoma. The V gene is TRBV4-3, the J gene TRBJ2-7; TRBD1 matches at 8 bases. Written as DNA, the CDR3 is TGCGCCAGCAGCCAGGGAGTCACAGGGGGAATGGACGAGCAGTACTTC. Encoded protein: CASSQGVTGGMDEQYF.